This TCR beta chain came from a study of cytomegalovirus exposure and HLA in healthy donors. Regarding the study as a whole: In a later analysis, TCR association rates varied by HLA locus: DRB1 most, HLA-C fewest. HLA-A and HLA-B allele assignments for most subjects were reportedly predicted accurately using TCR beta sequences. An analysis was carried out later, and it reportedly showed fewer N-insertions in an Asian-associated ancestry cluster than the roughly 700-donor mean.

The PCR contained 60 Vbeta and 13 Jbeta primers. The method was immunoSEQ multiplex PCR; TCRdb's version includes in-frame clones alone and lacks a portion of them. The top ten hold roughly 0.095% of the sample, which has 150,000 to 250,000 clones, 82% seen once. In the case of this clone: Its cognate antigen is unknown.

Germline lookup yields CDR1 SEHNR and CDR2 FQNEAQ (reference sequence). The CDR3 loop spans 17 amino acids. V gave up 5 bases and J gave up 1 base; unmatched junction bases: 11. The TCR sequence derives from a boy between 2 and 10 years old in good health and CMV-seronegative. The chain joins TRBV7-9 to TRBJ2-3; 8 nucleotides line up with TRBD2. Sequencing was done on a sample of PBMCs. CDR3 protein: CASSPRVAGPGTDTQYF. CDR3 nucleotide sequence: TGTGCCAGCAGCCCCCGGGTAGCGGGGCCTGGCACAGATACGCAGTATTTT.